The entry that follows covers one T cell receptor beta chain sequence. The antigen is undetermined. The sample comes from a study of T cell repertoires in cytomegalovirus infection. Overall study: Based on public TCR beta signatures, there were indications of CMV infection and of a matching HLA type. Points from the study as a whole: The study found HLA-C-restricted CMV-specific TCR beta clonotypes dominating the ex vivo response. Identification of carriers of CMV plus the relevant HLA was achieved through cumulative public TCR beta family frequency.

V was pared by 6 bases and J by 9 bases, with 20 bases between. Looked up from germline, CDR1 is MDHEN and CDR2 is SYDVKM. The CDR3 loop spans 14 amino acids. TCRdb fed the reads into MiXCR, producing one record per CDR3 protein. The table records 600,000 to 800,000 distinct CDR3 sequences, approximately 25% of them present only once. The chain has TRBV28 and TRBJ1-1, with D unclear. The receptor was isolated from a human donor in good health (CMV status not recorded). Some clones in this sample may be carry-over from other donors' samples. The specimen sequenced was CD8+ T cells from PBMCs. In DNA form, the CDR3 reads TGTGCCAGCAGCCCGGGCGCCGACTTCGGAAAAGCTTTCTTT. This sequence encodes CASSPGADFGKAFF.